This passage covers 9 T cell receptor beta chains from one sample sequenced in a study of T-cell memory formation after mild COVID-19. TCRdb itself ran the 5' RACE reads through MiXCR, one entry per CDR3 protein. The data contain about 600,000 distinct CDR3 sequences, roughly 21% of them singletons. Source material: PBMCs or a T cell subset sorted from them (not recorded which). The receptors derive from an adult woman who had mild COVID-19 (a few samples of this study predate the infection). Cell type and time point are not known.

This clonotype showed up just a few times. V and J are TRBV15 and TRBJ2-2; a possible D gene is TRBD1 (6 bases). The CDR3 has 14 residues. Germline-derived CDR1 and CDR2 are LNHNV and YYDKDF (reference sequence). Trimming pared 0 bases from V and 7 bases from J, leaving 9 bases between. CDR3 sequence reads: CATSRDRDIGELFF. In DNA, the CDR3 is TGTGCCACCAGCAGAGACAGGGACATCGGGGAGCTGTTTTTT. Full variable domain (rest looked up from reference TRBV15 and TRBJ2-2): DAMVIQNPRYQVTQFGKPVTLSCSQTLNHNVMYWYQQKSSQAPKLLFHYYDKDFNNEADTPDNFQSRRPNTSFCFLDIRSPGLGDTAMYLCATSRDRDIGELFFGEGSRLTVL.

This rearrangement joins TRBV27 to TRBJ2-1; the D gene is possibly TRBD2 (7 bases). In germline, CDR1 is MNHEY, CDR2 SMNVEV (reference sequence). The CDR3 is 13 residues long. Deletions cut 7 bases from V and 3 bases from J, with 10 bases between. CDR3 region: CASIGGDYNEQFF. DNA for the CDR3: TGTGCCAGCATAGGGGGGGACTACAATGAGCAGTTCTTC.

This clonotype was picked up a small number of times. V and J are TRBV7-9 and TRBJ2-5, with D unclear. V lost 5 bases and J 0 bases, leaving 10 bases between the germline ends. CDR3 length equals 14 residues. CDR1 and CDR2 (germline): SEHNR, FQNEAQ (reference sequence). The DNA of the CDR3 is TGTGCCAGCAGCCCAGCATGGCACCAAGAGACCCAGTACTTC. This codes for CASSPAWHQETQYF.

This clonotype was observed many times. CDR3 nucleotides: TGTGCCAGCATGAGACAGGGCGCACTGAAGCTTTTCTTT. This gives the protein CASMRQGALKLFF. The chain combines TRBV2 with TRBJ1-1; the match to TRBD1 covers 7 bases. The CDR3 runs 13 residues. Germline V gene data show CDR1 as SNHLY and CDR2 as FYNNEI. The ends lost 7 bases at V and 13 bases at J; junction bases unmatched: 15.

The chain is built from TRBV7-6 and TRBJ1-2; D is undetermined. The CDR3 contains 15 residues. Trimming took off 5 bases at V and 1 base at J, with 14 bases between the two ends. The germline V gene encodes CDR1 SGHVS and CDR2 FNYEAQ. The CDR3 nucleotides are TGTGCCAGCAGCGCCAGTTTTGGCCTTAACTATGGCTACACCTTC. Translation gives CASSASFGLNYGYTF.

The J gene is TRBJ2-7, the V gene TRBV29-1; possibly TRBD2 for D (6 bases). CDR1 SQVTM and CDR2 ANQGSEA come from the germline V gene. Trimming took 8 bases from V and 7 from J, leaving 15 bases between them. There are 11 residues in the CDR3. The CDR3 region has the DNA TGCAGCATACGAGCGGGTGGGGAGCAGTACTTC. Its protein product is CSIRAGGEQYF.

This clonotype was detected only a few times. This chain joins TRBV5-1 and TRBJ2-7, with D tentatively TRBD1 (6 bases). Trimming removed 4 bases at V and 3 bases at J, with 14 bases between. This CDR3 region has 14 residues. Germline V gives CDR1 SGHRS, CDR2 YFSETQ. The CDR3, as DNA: TGCGCCAGCAGCACACAGGGATTGAGCTACGAGCAGTACTTC. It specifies CASSTQGLSYEQYF.

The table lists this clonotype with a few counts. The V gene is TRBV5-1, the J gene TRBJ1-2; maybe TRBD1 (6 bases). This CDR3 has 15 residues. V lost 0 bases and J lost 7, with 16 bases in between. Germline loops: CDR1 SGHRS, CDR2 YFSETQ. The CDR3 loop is CASSLGGQSLVGYTF. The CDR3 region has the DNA TGCGCCAGCAGCTTGGGTGGACAGAGCCTTGTTGGCTACACCTTC.

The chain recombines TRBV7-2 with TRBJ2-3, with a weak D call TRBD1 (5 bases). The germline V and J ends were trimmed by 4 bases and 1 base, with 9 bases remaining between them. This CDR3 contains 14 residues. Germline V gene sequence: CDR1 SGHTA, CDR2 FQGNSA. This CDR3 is CASSSKQGTDTQYF. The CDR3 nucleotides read TGTGCCAGCAGCTCGAAACAGGGCACAGATACGCAGTATTTT.